Following are 22 T cell receptor beta chains from one sample sequenced in a study of human T cells and chemical hapten exposure. TCRdb reanalysed the RACE reads using MiXCR and keeps one entry per CDR3 protein. The repertoire holds approximately 92,000 distinct CDR3 sequences, with about an eighth as singletons. Time point given: patch test 2, 6 weeks after DPC sensitization. Noted treatment: therapeutic diphenylcyclopropenone sensitization with weekly scalp DPC. The material sequenced was whole blood, taken in connection with sensitization to the hapten diphenylcyclopropenone (DPC). The receptors were sampled from a woman aged 35 to 49 with alopecia areata. Some clones in this sample may be carry-over from other donors' samples.

This clonotype was detected ten times or more. The rearrangement joins TRBV20-1 to TRBJ2-1, with 14 bases identical to TRBD2. The trim removed 4 bases at V and 8 bases at J, leaving 7 bases unmatched. Germline-derived CDR1 and CDR2 are DFQATT and SNEGSKA (reference sequence). The CDR3 totals 15 residues. The CDR3 sequence: CSATIMGLAGDEQFF. CDR3 DNA sequence: TGCAGTGCTACTATCATGGGACTAGCGGGAGATGAGCAGTTCTTC.

This clonotype was seen ten or more times. This sequence joins TRBV29-1 and TRBJ1-1; D is uncertain. This CDR3 region has 12 residues. V shed 3 bases and J shed 1 base, with 6 bases lying between them. From germline, CDR1 is SQVTM and CDR2 ANQGSEA. The CDR3 DNA is TGCAGCGTTGACAAGCCGAACACTGAAGCTTTCTTT. Its protein product is CSVDKPNTEAFF.

This clonotype turned up a few times. This rearrangement joins TRBV6-2 or TRBV6-3 to TRBJ2-5; D perhaps matches TRBD2 (6 bases). CDR1 and CDR2 from the germline V gene are MNHEY and SVGEGT. V lost 0 bases and J 5 bases, leaving 13 bases between the germline ends. The CDR3 runs to 15 residues. As DNA, the CDR3 is TGTGCCAGCAGTTACTCCGGTAAAAGCGGGGAGACCCAGTACTTC. Its translation is CASSYSGKSGETQYF.

Ten or more counts support this clonotype. The J gene is TRBJ1-1, the V gene TRBV6-6; 8 nucleotides agree with TRBD1. The junction had 8 bases not matched to a gene; V was cut back by 7 bases and J by 4 bases. This CDR3 has 14 amino acids. Germline V gene lookup returns CDR1 MNHNY and CDR2 SVGAGI (reference sequence). Here the CDR3 reads CASTDRGRGTEAFF. CDR3 in DNA: TGTGCCAGCACCGACAGGGGACGAGGCACTGAAGCTTTCTTT.

In its sample, this clonotype was seen a few times. The chain is built from TRBV30 and TRBJ1-1; D is ambiguous. Looked up from germline, CDR1 is GTSNPN and CDR2 is SVGIG (reference sequence). V was cut by 2 bases and J by 1 base, with 5 bases left in between. The CDR3 runs 12 residues. CDR3 sequence: CAWSRENTEAFF. CDR3 nucleotides: TGTGCCTGGAGTCGGGAGAACACTGAAGCTTTCTTT.

This clonotype has a handful of counts. The chain has TRBV6-5 and TRBJ1-2; no reliable D call. Germline values: CDR1 MNHEY, CDR2 SVGAGI. The CDR3 length is 11 residues. V was pared by 8 bases and J by 8 bases, with 12 bases between. The CDR3 is CASGRLGGYTF. Here the CDR3 DNA reads TGTGCCAGCGGAAGATTGGGAGGCTACACCTTC.

This clonotype was seen ten or more times. The gene calls are TRBV9 and TRBJ1-1, with unresolved D. Germline V CDR1 and CDR2: SGDLS, YYNGEE. V was clipped by 5 bases and J by 4 bases, with 9 bases between them. The CDR3 runs to 12 residues. This CDR3 reads CASSDETTEAFF. In DNA form, the CDR3 reads TGTGCCAGCAGTGATGAGACCACTGAAGCTTTCTTT.

This clonotype was observed a few times. J is TRBJ2-1 and V is TRBV19, with TRBD2 as a possible D gene (6 bases). Between the trimmed V and J ends, which lost 6 bases and 0 bases, there was a span of 15 bases. Germline lookup yields CDR1 LNHDA and CDR2 SQIVND (reference sequence). The CDR3 length is 16 residues. In DNA form, the CDR3 reads TGTGCCAGTAGACGCCTTGTGGGGGGCTCCTACAATGAGCAGTTCTTC. It encodes CASRRLVGGSYNEQFF.

This clonotype was seen at least ten times. The chain carries TRBV20-1 and TRBJ2-7; D is perhaps TRBD1 (5 bases). This CDR3 contains 15 residues. CDR1 DFQATT and CDR2 SNEGSKA come from the germline V gene (reference sequence). Trimming cost V 6 bases and J 0 bases, with 18 bases left between them. The CDR3 sequence: CSAELWRQSSYEQYF. In DNA form, the CDR3 reads TGCAGTGCCGAACTTTGGAGACAGAGCTCCTACGAGCAGTACTTC.

This clonotype was recorded many times. J is TRBJ1-1 and V is TRBV29-1, with D maybe TRBD1 (5 bases). This CDR3 has 13 residues. Per the germline V gene, CDR1 is SQVTM and CDR2 is ANQGSEA. V lost 4 bases, J lost 4 bases, and 13 bases lay in between. As DNA, the CDR3 is TGCAGCGTTGCAACCAGGGAGGGCACTGAAGCTTTCTTT. Protein product: CSVATREGTEAFF.

This clonotype was picked up many times. CDR3 sequence reads: CAWSKGYDYGYTF. DNA of the CDR3: TGTGCCTGGAGTAAGGGTTATGACTATGGCTACACCTTC. The chain employs TRBV30 and TRBJ1-2, with unresolved D. The germline CDR1 and CDR2 sequences are GTSNPN and SVGIG (reference sequence). This CDR3 has 13 amino acids. Trimming cost V 2 bases and J 3 bases, with 10 bases left between them.

This clonotype appeared a few times. The rearrangement uses TRBV20-1 and TRBJ1-5; D gene uncertain. Germline V gene sequence: CDR1 DFQATT, CDR2 SNEGSKA (reference sequence). V was shortened by 5 bases and J by 2 bases, with 13 bases between the two germline ends. CDR3 length: 14 amino acids. The CDR3 DNA reads as TGCAGTGCTGCGGGGAGGGAAGGCAATCAGCCCCAGCATTTT. Translation: CSAAGREGNQPQHF.

This chain uses TRBV10-3 with TRBJ1-3; TRBD1 aligns across 7 bases. The CDR3 runs 15 residues. Per germline, CDR1 ENHRY and CDR2 SYGVKD. V lost 8 bases to trimming and J lost 1 base; unmatched junction nucleotides: 8. For the CDR3, the DNA is TGTGCCATCGGGGAAGGGGGCGCGTCTGGAAACACCATATATTTT. Translation gives CAIGEGGASGNTIYF.

This clonotype was counted between two and nine times. J is TRBJ1-5 and V is TRBV29-1; no clear D. The germline gives CDR1 SQVTM, CDR2 ANQGSEA. The CDR3 is made up of 13 amino acids. Deletions cut 4 bases from V and 6 bases from J, with 13 bases between. CDR3 DNA sequence: TGCAGCGTTGCGAATAGGGCGGGTCAGCCCCAGCATTTT. Amino acid sequence: CSVANRAGQPQHF.

This clonotype showed up just a few times. The V and J genes are TRBV18 and TRBJ2-1; D may correspond to TRBD1 or TRBD2 (5 bases each). CDR1 and CDR2 from the germline V gene are KGHSH and LQKENI. V lost 2 bases to trimming and J lost 6 bases, with 17 bases between them. The CDR3 consists of 16 residues. CDR3 sequence (DNA): TGTGCCAGCTCACCATTCGGGACGGGCGGGTCCAATGAGCAGTTCTTC. It specifies CASSPFGTGGSNEQFF.

This clonotype appeared a few times. CDR3 in DNA: TGTGCCAGCAGCGTAGCAATAGCGGGACCCTACAATGAGCAGTTCTTC. Amino acid sequence: CASSVAIAGPYNEQFF. The chain employs TRBV9 and TRBJ2-1; 8 positions agree with TRBD2. From germline, CDR1 is SGDLS and CDR2 YYNGEE. Losses at the gene ends were 0 bases for V and 2 bases for J; bases not matched to a gene: 4. The CDR3 runs 16 residues.

The chain carries TRBV10-3 and TRBJ2-4; 10 nucleotides align to TRBD1. CDR3 length: 16 amino acids. V lost 2 bases, J lost 6 bases, and 7 bases stayed unmatched. CDR1 is ENHRY and CDR2 is SYGVKD in the germline V gene. CDR3 loop: CAISEPGQGFPNIQYF. Written as DNA, the CDR3 is TGTGCCATCAGTGAGCCGGGACAGGGGTTTCCAAACATTCAGTACTTC.

This clonotype has more than one count but fewer than ten. The CDR3 sequence is CASSLGQGPSYEQYF. CDR3 bases: TGTGCCAGCAGCCTCGGACAGGGGCCTTCCTACGAGCAGTACTTC. The chain is built from TRBV12-3 or TRBV12-4 and TRBJ2-7; 9 nucleotides agree with TRBD1. Trimming at V came to 6 bases and at J to 1 base, leaving 7 bases not matched to a gene. There are 15 residues in the CDR3.

The chain employs TRBV6-5 and TRBJ2-7; possibly TRBD1 for D (5 bases). From germline, CDR1 is MNHEY and CDR2 SVGAGI. With 2 bases removed from V and 1 base from J, the gap between germline ends came to 12 bases. CDR3 length equals 15 residues. CDR3 region: CASSYEPGSSYEQYF. CDR3 nucleotide sequence: TGTGCCAGCAGTTACGAGCCAGGGTCTTCCTACGAGCAGTACTTC.

The V gene is TRBV20-1, the J gene TRBJ2-5; 7 nucleotides align to TRBD2. The CDR3 extends over 12 amino acids. With V trimmed by 7 bases and J by 3 bases, 5 bases remained unmatched. CDR1 is DFQATT and CDR2 is SNEGSKA in the germline V gene (reference sequence). The CDR3 region has the DNA TGCAGTGGCGAGCGGGGAGAAGAGACCCAGTACTTC. It translates to CSGERGEETQYF.

This clonotype occurred a few times. The chain's CDR3 is CAITSGLTWGYTF. The CDR3 nucleotides are TGTGCCATCACGTCAGGGCTCACTTGGGGCTACACCTTC. The rearrangement joins TRBV10-3 to TRBJ1-2; TRBD1 might be the D (5 bases). Germline CDR1 and CDR2: ENHRY and SYGVKD. The CDR3 has 13 amino acids. Trimming took 7 bases from V and 8 from J, leaving 17 bases between them.

This clonotype was counted only a few times. The rearrangement joins TRBV6-2 or TRBV6-3 to TRBJ2-2; no clear D gene. This CDR3 has 14 amino acids. Trimming took off 4 bases at V and 7 bases at J, with 13 bases between the two ends. The germline V gene encodes CDR1 MNHEY and CDR2 SVGEGT. CDR3 coding DNA: TGTGCCAGCAGTTTTCTACACGGAGTCGGGGAGCTGTTTTTT. Translating it yields CASSFLHGVGELFF.